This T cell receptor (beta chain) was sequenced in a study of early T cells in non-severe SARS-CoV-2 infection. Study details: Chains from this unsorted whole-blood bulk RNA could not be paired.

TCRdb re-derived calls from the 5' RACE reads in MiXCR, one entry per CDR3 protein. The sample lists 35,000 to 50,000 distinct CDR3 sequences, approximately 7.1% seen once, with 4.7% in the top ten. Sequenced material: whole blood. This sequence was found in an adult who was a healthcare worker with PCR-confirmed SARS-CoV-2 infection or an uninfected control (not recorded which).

CDR3 sequence reads: CSVSTTDTQYF. The DNA of the CDR3 is TGCAGTGTCAGTACTACAGATACGCAGTATTTT. V is TRBV20-1 and J is TRBJ2-3; D unclear. This CDR3 comprises 11 residues. The V gene lost 7 bases and the J gene lost 3 bases, with 8 bases spanning the gap. Germline V lookup: CDR1 DFQATT, CDR2 SNEGSKA (reference sequence).